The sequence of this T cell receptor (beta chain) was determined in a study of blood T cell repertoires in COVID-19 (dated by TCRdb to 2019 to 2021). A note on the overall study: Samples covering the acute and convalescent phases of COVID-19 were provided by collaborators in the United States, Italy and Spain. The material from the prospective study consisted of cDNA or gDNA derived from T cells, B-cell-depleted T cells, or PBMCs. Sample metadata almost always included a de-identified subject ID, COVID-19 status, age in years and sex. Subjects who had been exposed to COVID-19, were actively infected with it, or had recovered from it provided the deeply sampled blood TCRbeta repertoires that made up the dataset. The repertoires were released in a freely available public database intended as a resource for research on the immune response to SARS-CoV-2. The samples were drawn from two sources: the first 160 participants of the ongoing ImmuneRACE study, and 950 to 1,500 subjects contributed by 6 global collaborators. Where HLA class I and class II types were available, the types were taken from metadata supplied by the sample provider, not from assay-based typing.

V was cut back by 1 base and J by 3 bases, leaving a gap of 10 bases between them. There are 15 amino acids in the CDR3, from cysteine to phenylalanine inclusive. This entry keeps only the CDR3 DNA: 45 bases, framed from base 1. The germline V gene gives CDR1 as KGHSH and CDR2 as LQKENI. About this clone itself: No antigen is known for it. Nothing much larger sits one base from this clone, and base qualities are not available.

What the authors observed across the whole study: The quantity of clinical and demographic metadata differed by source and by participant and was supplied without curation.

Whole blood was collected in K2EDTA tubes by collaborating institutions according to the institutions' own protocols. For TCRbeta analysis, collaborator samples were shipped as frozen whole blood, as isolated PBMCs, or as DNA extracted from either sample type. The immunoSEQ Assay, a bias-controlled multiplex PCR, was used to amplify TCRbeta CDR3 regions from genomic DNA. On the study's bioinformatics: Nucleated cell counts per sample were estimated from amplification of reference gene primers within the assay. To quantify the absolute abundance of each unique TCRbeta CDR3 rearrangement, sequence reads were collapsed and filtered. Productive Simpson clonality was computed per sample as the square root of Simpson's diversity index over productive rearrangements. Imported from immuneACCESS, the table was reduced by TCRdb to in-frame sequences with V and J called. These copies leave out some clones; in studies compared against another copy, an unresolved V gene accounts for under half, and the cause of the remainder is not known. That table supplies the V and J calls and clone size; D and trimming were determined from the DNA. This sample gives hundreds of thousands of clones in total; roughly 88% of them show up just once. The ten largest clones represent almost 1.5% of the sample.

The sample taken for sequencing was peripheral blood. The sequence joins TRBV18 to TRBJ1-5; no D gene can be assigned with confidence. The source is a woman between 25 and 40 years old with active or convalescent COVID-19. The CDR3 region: CASSPRNGINQPQHF. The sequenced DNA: TGTGCCAGCTCACCACGAAACGGTATCAATCAGCCCCAGCATTTT.